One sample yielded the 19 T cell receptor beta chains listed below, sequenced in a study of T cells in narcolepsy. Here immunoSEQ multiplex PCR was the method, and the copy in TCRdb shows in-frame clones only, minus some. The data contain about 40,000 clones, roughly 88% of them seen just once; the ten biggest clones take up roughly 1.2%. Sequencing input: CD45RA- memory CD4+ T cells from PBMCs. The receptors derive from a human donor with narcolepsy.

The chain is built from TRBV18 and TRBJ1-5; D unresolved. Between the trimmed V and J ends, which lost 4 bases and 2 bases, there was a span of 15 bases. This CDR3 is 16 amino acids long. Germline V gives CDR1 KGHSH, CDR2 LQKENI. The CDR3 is CASSLLDEGGNQPQHF. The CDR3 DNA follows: TGTGCCAGCTCACTCCTCGACGAAGGAGGCAATCAGCCCCAGCATTTT.

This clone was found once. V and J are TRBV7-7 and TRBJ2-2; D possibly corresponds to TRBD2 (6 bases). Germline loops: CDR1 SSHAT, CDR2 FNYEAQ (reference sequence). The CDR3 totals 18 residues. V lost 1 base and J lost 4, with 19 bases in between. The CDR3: CASSLEGGRTPFTGELFF. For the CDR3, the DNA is TGTGCCAGCAGCTTAGAAGGTGGGAGGACTCCCTTCACCGGGGAGCTGTTTTTT.

The CDR3, as DNA: TGTGCCAGCAGCCGAAACACCTACGAGCAGTACTTC. Residues: CASSRNTYEQYF. The chain combines TRBV7-2 with TRBJ2-7, with D hard to call. The germline V and J ends were trimmed by 5 bases and 2 bases, with 7 bases remaining between them. CDR3 length: 12 amino acids. CDR1 SGHTA and CDR2 FQGNSA come from the germline V gene.

The CDR3 nucleotides are TGTGCCAGCAGCTGGAACAGGGTACGACCCTACGAGCAGTACTTC. This encodes CASSWNRVRPYEQYF. V is TRBV7-9 and J is TRBJ2-7; tentatively, D is TRBD1 (6 bases). The CDR3 extends over 15 amino acids. Trimming took 4 bases from V and 2 from J, leaving 15 bases between them. In germline, CDR1 is SEHNR, CDR2 FQNEAQ (reference sequence).

DNA for the CDR3: TGCGCCAGCAGCAGTACCGGGACAGCGTTCCGGGAAGCTTTCTTT. Translating gives CASSSTGTAFREAFF. The chain carries TRBV4-1 and TRBJ1-1; 7 bases align to TRBD1. The V gene's germline CDR1 is MGHRA and CDR2 YSYEKL. After removal of 5 bases from V and 8 bases from J, the junction contained 14 bases not matched to a gene. There are 15 residues in the CDR3.

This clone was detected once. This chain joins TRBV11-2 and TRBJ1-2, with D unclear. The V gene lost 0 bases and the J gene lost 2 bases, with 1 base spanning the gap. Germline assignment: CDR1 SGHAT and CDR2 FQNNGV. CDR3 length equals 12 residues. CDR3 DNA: TGTGCCAGCAGCTTAGAGAACTATGGCTACACCTTC. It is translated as CASSLENYGYTF.

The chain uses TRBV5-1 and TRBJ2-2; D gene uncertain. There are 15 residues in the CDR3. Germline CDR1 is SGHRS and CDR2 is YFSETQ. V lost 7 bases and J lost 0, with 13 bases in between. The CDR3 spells CASSYGATNTGELFF. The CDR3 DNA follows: TGCGCCAGCTCCTATGGCGCCACGAACACCGGGGAGCTGTTTTTT.

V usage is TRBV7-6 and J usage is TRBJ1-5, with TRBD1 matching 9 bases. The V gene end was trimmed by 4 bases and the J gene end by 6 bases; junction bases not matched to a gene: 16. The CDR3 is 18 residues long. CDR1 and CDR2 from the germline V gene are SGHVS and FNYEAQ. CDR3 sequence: CASSSSPGQGFLGQPQHF. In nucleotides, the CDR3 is TGTGCCAGCAGCTCTTCGCCGGGACAGGGCTTTTTGGGTCAGCCCCAGCATTTT.

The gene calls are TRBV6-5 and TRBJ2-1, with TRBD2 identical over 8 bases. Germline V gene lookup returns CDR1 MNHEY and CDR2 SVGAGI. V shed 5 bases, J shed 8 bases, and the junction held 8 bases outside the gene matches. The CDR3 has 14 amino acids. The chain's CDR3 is CASSQTAGADEQFF. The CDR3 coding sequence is TGTGCCAGCAGTCAAACAGCGGGGGCGGATGAGCAGTTCTTC.

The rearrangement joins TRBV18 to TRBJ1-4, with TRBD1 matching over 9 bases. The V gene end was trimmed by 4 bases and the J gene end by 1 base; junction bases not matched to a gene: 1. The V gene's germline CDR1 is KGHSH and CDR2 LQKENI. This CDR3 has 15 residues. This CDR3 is CASSQDRGTNEKLFF. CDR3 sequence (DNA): TGTGCCAGCTCACAGGACAGGGGAACTAATGAAAAACTGTTTTTT.

The CDR3 coding sequence is TGTGCCAGCAGCCCGGCGGGGTTCGGGGAGCTGTTTTTT. Its translation: CASSPAGFGELFF. This chain uses TRBV7-3 with TRBJ2-2; tentative D call: TRBD2 (6 bases). Germline CDR1 reads SGHTA; CDR2 reads FQGTGA. V lost 5 bases, J lost 7 bases, and 11 bases lay in between. There are 13 residues in the CDR3.

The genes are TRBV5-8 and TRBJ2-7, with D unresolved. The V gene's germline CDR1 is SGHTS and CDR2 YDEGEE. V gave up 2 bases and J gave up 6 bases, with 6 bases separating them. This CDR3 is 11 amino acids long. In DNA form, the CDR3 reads TGTGCCAGCAGCTTTCCTTCCGAGCAGTACTTC. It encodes CASSFPSEQYF.

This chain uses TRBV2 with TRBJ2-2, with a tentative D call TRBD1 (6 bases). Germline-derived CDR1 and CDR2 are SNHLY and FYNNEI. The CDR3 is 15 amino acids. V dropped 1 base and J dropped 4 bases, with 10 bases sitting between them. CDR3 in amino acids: CASSEEGVRTGELFF. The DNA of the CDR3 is TGTGCCAGCAGTGAAGAGGGGGTGCGCACCGGGGAGCTGTTTTTT.

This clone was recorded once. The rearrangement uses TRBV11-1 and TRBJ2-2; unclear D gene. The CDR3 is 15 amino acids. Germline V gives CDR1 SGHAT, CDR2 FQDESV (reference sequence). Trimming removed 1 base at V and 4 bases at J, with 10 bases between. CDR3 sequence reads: CASSLGRVVTGELFF. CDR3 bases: TGTGCCAGCAGCTTAGGGCGAGTGGTCACCGGGGAGCTGTTTTTT.

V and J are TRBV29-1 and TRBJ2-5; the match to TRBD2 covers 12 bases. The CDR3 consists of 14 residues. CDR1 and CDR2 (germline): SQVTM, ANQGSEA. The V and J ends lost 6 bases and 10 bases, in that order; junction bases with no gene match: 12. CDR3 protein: CSVRTSGTRGDQYF. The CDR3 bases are TGCAGCGTCCGGACTAGCGGGACTAGGGGGGACCAGTACTTC.

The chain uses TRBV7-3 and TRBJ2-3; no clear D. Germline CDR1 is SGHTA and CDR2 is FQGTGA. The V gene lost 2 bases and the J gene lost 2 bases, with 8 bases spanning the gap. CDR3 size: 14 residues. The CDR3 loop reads CASSLVGNTDTQYF. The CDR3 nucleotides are TGTGCCAGCAGCTTAGTCGGTAACACAGATACGCAGTATTTT.

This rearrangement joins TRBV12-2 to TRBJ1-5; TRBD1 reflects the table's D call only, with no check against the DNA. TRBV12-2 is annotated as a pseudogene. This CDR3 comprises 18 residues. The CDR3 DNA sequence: TGTGCAAGTCGCCTCCGGGGACAGACCACACATAGCAATCAGCCCCAGCATTTT. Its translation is CASRLRGQTTHSNQPQHF.

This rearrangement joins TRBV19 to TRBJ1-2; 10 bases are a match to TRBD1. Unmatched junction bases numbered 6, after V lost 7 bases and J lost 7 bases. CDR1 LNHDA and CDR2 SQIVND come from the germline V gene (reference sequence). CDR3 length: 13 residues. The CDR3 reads CASKDRGRFGYTF. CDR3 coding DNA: TGTGCCAGTAAAGACAGGGGGCGGTTTGGCTACACCTTC. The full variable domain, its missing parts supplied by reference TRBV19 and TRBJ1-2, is DGGITQSPKYLFRKEGQNVTLSCEQNLNHDAMYWYRQDPGQGLRLIYYSQIVNDFQKGDIAEGYSVSREKKESFPLTVTSAQKNPTAFYLCASKDRGRFGYTFGSGTRLTVV.

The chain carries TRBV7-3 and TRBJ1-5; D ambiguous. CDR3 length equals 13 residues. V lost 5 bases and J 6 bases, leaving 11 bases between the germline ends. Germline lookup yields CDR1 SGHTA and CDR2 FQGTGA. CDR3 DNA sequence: TGTGCCAGCAGCGTCAGAGGTGGTCAGCCCCAGCATTTT. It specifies CASSVRGGQPQHF.